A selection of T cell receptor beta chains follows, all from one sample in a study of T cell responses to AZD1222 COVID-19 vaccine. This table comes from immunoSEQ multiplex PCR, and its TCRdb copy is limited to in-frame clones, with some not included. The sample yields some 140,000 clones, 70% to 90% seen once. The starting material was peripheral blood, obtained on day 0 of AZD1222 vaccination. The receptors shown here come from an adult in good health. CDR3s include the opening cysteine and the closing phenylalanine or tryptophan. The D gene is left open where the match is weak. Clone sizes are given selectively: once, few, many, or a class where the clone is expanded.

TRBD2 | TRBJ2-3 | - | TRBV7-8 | TGTGCCAGCAGCTTCCCGAAAGAATGGCTAGCGGGAGCATCATACGATACGCAGTATTTT | CASSFPKEWLAGASYDTQYF
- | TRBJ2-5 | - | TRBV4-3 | TGCGCCAGCAGCCAACATTTGGGGGAACAAGAGACCCAGTACTTC | CASSQHLGEQETQYF
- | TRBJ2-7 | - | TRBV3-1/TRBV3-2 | TGTGCCAGCAGCCACCGGACGGCTATCTACGAGCAGTACTTC | CASSHRTAIYEQYF
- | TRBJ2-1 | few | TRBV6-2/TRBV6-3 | TGTGCCAGCAGTTATCCCGTTCGGAGCGATGAGCAGTTCTTC | CASSYPVRSDEQFF
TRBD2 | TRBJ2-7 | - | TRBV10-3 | TGTGCCATCAGTCCTGGGACTAGCGGGAACTACGAGCAGTACTTC | CAISPGTSGNYEQYF
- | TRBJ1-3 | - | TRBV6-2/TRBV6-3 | TGTGCCAGCAGTCCCAGGGGATACTCTGGAAACACCATATATTTT | CASSPRGYSGNTIYF
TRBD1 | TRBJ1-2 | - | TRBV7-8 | TGTGCCAGCAGTAACACAGGGGGCACGTATGGCTACACCTTC | CASSNTGGTYGYTF
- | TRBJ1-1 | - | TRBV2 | TGTGCCAGCAGTGCGTTCATGATGGGCCTGAACGCTGAAGCTTTCTTT | CASSAFMMGLNAEAFF
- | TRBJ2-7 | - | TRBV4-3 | TGCGCCAGCAGCCAAGATTCAGCAGGTCGCGAGCAGTACTTC | CASSQDSAGREQYF
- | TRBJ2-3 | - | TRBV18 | TGTGCCAGCTCACCACTGGGCAAGGGAAATTTTCCAGATACGCAGTATTTT | CASSPLGKGNFPDTQYF
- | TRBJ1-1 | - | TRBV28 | TGTGCCAGCAGGTCCCCAGCGTTGACTGAAGCTTTCTTT | CASRSPALTEAFF
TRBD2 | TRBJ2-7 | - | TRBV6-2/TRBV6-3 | TGTGCCAGCAGTTACTCGGGCCCAGGTGGTAGCGGGAGAGGCGAGCAGTACTTC | CASSYSGPGGSGRGEQYF
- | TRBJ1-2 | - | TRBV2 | TGTGCCAGCAGTCAATGGGTCTTTTTCTATGGCTACACCTTC | CASSQWVFFYGYTF
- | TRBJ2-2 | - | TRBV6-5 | TGTGCCAGCAGTTACGCGACAGGAATCACCGGGGAGCTGTTTTTT | CASSYATGITGELFF
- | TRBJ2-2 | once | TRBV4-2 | TGTGCCAGCAGCCAAGCGGATACTCACACCGGGGAGCTGTTTTTT | CASSQADTHTGELFF
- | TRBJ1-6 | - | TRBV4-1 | TGCGCCAGCAGCCAAGAATGGGGGGTCATAGTGGTTGAGAATTCACCCCTCCACTTT | CASSQEWGVIVVENSPLHF
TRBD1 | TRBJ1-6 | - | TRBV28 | TGTGCCAGCACCTCGACCGGGACAGGTCATAATTCACCCCTCCACTTT | CASTSTGTGHNSPLHF
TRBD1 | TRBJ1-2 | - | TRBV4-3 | TGCGCCAGCAGCCAACCCTCGGACAGGGGCGGCTACACCTTC | CASSQPSDRGGYTF
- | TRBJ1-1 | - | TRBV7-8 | TGTGCCAGCAGCTTATTTCAGGCAGGGACGAACACTGAAGCTTTCTTT | CASSLFQAGTNTEAFF
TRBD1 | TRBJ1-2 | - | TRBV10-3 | TGTGCCATCAGTACAGGGGAGGGCTACACCTTC | CAISTGEGYTF
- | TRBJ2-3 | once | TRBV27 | TGTGCCAGCAGTTTGCAGGGGTACACGCAGTATTTT | CASSLQGYTQYF
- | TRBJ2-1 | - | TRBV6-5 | TGTGCCAGCAGACCGGACTTCCCCGAGCAGTTCTTC | CASRPDFPEQFF
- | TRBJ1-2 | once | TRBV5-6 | TGTGCCAGCAGCTTGGTACGGGACACCGCTAACTATGGCTACACCTTC | CASSLVRDTANYGYTF
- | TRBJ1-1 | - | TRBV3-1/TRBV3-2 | TGTGCCAGCAGCCAAGTGAACAGGGAGACTGAAGCTTTCTTT | CASSQVNRETEAFF
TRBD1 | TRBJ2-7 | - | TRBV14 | TGTGCCAGCAGCCAAGGGGCCGGGACAGTCTCCTACGAGCAGTACTTC | CASSQGAGTVSYEQYF